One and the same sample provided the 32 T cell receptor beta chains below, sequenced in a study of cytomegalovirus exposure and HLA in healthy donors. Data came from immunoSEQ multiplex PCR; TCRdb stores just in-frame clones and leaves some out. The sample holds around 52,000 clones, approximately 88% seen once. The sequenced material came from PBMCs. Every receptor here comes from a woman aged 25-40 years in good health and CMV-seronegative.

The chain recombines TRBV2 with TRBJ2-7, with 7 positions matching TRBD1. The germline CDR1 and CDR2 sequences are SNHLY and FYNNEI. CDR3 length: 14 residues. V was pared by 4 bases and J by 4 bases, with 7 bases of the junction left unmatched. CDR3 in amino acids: CASSGQGDRYEQYF. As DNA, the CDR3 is TGTGCCAGCAGTGGTCAGGGGGATCGGTACGAGCAGTACTTC.

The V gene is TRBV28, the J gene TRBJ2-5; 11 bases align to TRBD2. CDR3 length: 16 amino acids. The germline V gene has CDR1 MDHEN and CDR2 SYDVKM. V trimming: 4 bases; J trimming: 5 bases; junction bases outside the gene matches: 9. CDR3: CASSSLLAGVEETQYF. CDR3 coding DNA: TGTGCCAGCAGTTCGTTACTAGCGGGAGTTGAGGAGACCCAGTACTTC. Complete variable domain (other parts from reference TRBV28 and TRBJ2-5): DVKVTQSSRYLVKRTGEKVFLECVQDMDHENMFWYRQDPGLGLRLIYFSYDVKMKEKGDIPEGYSVSREKKERFSLILESASTNQTSMYLCASSSLLAGVEETQYFGPGTRLLVL.

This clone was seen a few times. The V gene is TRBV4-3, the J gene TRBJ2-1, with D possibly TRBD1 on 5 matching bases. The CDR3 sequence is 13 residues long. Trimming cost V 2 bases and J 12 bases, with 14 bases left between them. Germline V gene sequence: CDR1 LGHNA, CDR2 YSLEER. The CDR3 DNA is TGCGCCAGCAGCCAATTAATAGGGGTAATGCAGTTCTTC. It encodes CASSQLIGVMQFF.

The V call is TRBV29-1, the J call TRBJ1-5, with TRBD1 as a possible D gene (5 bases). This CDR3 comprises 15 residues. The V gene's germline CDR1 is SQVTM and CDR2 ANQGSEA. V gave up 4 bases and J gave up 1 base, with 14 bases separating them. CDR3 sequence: CSVAVGAVSNQPQHF. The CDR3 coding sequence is TGCAGCGTTGCGGTAGGGGCTGTAAGCAATCAGCCCCAGCATTTT.

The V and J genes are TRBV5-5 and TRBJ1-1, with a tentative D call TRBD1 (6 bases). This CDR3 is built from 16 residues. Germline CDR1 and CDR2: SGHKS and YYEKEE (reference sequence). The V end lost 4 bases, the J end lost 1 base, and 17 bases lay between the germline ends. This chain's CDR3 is CASSRDGGLTNTEAFF. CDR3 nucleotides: TGTGCCAGCAGCCGAGACGGGGGGCTAACGAACACTGAAGCTTTCTTT.

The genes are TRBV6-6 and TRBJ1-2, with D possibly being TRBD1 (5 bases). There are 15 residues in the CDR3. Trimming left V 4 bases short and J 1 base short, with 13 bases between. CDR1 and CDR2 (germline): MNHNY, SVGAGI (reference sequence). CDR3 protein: CASSSPREGNYGYTF. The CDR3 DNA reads TGTGCCAGCAGTTCCCCCAGGGAGGGTAACTATGGCTACACCTTC.

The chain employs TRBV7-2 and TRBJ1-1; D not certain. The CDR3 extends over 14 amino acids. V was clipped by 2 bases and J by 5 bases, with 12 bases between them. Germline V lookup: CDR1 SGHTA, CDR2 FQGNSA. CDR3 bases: TGTGCCAGCAGCTTAACCCCACCTGCGACTGAAGCTTTCTTT. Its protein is CASSLTPPATEAFF. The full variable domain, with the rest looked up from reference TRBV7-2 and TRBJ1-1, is GAGVSQSPSNKVTEKGKDVELRCDPISGHTALYWYRQSLGQGLEFLIYFQGNSAPDKSGLPSDRFSAERTGGSVSTLTIQRTQQEDSAVYLCASSLTPPATEAFFGQGTRLTVV.

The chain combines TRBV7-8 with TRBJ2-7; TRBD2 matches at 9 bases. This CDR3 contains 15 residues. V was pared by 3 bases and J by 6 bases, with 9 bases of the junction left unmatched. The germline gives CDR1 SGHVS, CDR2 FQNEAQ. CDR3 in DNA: TGTGCCAGCAGCTTGGTCTACGGGACTAGCCGCGAGCAGTACTTC. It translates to CASSLVYGTSREQYF. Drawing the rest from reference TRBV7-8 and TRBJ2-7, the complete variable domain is GAGVSQSPRYKVAKRGQDVALRCDPISGHVSLFWYQQALGQGPEFLTYFQNEAQLDKSGLPSDRFFAERPEGSVSTLKIQRTQQEDSAVYLCASSLVYGTSREQYFGPGTRLTVT.

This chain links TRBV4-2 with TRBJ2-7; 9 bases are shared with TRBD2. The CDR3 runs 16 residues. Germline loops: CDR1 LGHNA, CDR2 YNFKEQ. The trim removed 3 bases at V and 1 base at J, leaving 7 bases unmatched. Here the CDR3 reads CASSQEYLAGSYEQYF. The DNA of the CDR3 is TGTGCCAGCAGCCAGGAATACCTAGCGGGATCCTACGAGCAGTACTTC.

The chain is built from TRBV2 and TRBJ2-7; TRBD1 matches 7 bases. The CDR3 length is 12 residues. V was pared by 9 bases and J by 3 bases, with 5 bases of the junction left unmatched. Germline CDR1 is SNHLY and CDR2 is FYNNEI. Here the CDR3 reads CASSRTGYEQYF. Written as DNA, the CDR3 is TGTGCCAGTTCCAGGACAGGCTACGAGCAGTACTTC.

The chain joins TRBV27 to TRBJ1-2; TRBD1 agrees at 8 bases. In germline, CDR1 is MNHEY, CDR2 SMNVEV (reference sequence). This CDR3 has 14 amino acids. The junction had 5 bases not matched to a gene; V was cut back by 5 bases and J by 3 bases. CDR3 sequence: CASSHPGQDYGYTF. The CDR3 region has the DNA TGTGCCAGCAGTCATCCGGGACAGGACTATGGCTACACCTTC.

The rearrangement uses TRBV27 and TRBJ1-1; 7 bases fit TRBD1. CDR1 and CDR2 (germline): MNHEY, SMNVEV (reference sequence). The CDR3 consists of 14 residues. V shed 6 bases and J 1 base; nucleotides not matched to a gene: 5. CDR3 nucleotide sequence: TGTGCCAGCAGCACGGGACAGTCGAACACTGAAGCTTTCTTT. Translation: CASSTGQSNTEAFF.

CDR3 DNA: TGTGCCAGCAGCTCCCCCGACAGGGTCTATGGCTACACCTTC. Its protein product is CASSSPDRVYGYTF. The chain is built from TRBV7-8 and TRBJ1-2, with 7 nucleotides matching TRBD1. V lost 4 bases, J lost 4 bases, and 6 bases stayed unmatched. CDR1 SGHVS and CDR2 FQNEAQ come from the germline V gene. The CDR3 loop spans 14 amino acids.

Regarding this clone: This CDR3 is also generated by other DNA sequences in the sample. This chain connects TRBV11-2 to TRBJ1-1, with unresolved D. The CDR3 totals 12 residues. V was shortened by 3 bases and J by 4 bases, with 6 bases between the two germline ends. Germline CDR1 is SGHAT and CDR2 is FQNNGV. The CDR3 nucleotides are TGTGCCAGCAGCTTGCGGGGCACTGAAGCTTTCTTT. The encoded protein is CASSLRGTEAFF.

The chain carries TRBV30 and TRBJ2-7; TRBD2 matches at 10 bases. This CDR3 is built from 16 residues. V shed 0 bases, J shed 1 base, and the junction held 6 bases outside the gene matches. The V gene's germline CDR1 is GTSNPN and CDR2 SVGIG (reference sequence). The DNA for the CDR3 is TGTGCCTGGAGTGTAAGTCGGGGACTAGCGTCCTACGAGCAGTACTTC. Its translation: CAWSVSRGLASYEQYF.

The CDR3 is CASRRQGAKEQYF. Written as DNA, the CDR3 is TGTGCCAGCAGACGACAGGGGGCAAAGGAGCAGTACTTC. The V call is TRBV28, the J call TRBJ2-7, with 10 bases matching TRBD1. CDR1 is MDHEN and CDR2 is SYDVKM in the germline V gene. V was pared by 6 bases and J by 7 bases, with 6 bases of the junction left unmatched. The CDR3 is made up of 13 amino acids.

DNA of the CDR3: TGTGCCAGCAGCCCCGGGACAGGGGCCATTTACCGGTACTTC. Translating it yields CASSPGTGAIYRYF. The chain has TRBV6-1 and TRBJ2-7; 10 nucleotides align to TRBD1. CDR1 is MNHNS and CDR2 is SASEGT in the germline V gene. Trimming took 6 bases from V and 12 from J; bases not matched to a gene: 14. This CDR3 spans 14 amino acids.

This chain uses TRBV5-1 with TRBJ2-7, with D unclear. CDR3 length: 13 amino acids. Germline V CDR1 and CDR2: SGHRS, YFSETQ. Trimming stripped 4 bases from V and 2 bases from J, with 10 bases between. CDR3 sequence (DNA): TGCGCCAGCAGCCGCCCAGGTCCCTACGAGCAGTACTTC. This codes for CASSRPGPYEQYF.

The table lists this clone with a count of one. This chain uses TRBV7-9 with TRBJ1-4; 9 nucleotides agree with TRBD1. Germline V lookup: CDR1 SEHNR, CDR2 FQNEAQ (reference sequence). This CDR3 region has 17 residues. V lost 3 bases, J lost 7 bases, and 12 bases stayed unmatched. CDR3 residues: CASSFGDRGQGFEKLFF. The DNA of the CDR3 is TGTGCCAGCAGCTTTGGGGACCGGGGACAGGGTTTTGAAAAACTGTTTTTT.

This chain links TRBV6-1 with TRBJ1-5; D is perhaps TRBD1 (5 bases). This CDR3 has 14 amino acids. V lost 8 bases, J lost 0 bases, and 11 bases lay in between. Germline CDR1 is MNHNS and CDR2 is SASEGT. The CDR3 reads CASSFGGSNQPQHF. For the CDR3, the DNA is TGTGCCAGCTCCTTCGGGGGTAGCAATCAGCCCCAGCATTTT.

CDR3 in DNA: TGTGCCAGCAGTTTCCGAGGACAGGGGGCAACTCAGCCCCAGCATTTT. This gives the protein CASSFRGQGATQPQHF. V gene TRBV27 combines with J gene TRBJ1-5, with 11 bases aligning to TRBD1. CDR1 and CDR2 (germline): MNHEY, SMNVEV (reference sequence). The CDR3 length is 16 residues. V lost 3 bases and J lost 6; bases outside the gene matches: 7.

CDR3 amino acids: CASSQGAFTGELFF. DNA for the CDR3: TGTGCCAGCAGCCAAGGGGCCTTCACCGGGGAGCTGTTTTTT. This rearrangement joins TRBV4-2 to TRBJ2-2; D gene unclear. The length of the CDR3 is 14 residues. V lost 1 base to trimming and J lost 4 bases, with 7 bases between them. Germline-derived CDR1 and CDR2 are LGHNA and YNFKEQ.

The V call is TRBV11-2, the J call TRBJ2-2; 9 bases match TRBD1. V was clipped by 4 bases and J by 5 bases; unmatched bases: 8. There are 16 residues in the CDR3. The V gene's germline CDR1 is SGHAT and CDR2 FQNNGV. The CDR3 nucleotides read TGTGCCAGCAGCTGGACGAGACAGGGGGGTACCGGGGAGCTGTTTTTT. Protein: CASSWTRQGGTGELFF.

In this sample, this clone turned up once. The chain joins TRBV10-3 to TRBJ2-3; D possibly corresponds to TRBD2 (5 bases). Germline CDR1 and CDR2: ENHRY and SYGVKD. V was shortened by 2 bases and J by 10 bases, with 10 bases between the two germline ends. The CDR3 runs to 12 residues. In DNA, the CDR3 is TGTGCCATCAGTGAGGAGGACTTAGCGCAGTATTTT. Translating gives CAISEEDLAQYF.

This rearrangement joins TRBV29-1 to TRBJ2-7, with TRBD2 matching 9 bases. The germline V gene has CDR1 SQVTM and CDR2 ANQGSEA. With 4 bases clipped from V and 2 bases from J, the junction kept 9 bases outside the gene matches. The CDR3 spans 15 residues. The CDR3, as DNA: TGCAGCGTTGGGTTAGCGGGAGTATCTCCCTACGAGCAGTACTTC. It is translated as CSVGLAGVSPYEQYF.

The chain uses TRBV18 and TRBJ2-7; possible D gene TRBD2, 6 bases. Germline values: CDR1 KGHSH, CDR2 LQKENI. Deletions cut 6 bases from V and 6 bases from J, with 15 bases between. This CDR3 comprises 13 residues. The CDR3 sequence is CASSRDPGLEQYF. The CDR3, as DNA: TGTGCCAGCTCGCGGGATCCGGGGCTCGAGCAGTACTTC.

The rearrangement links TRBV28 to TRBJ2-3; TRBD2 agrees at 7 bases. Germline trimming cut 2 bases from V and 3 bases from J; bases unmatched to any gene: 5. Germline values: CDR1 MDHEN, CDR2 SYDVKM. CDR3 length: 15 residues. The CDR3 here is CASSLGGGWTDTQYF. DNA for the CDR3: TGTGCCAGCAGTTTAGGGGGAGGGTGGACAGATACGCAGTATTTT.

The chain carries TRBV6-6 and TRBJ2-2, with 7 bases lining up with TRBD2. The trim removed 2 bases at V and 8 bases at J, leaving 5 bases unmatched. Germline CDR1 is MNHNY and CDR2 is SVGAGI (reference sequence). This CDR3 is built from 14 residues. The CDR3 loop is CASSYRGSWGELFF. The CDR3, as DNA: TGTGCCAGCAGTTACCGCGGGAGCTGGGGGGAGCTGTTTTTT.

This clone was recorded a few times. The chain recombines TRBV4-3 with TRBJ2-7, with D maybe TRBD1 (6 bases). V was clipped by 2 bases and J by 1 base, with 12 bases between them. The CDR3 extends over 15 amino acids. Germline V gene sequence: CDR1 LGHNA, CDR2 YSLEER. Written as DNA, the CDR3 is TGCGCCAGCAGCCAATTAGAGGGGGAATCCTACGAGCAGTACTTC. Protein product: CASSQLEGESYEQYF.

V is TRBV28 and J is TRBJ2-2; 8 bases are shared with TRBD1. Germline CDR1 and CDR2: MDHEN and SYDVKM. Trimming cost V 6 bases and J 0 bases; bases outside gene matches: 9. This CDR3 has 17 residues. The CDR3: CASRTGARGSNTGELFF. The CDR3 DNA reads TGTGCCAGCAGGACAGGGGCGAGGGGCTCGAACACCGGGGAGCTGTTTTTT.

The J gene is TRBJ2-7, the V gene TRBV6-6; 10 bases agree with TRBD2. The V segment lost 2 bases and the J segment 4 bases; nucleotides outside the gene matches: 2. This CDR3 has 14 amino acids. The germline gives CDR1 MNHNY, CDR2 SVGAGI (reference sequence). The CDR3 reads CASSYGTSAYEQYF. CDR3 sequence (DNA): TGTGCCAGCAGTTACGGGACTAGCGCATACGAGCAGTACTTC.

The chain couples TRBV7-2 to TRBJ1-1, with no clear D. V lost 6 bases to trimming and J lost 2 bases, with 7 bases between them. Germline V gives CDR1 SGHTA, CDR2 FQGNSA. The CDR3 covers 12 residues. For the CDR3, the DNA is TGTGCCAGCAGAAGACAAAACACTGAAGCTTTCTTT. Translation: CASRRQNTEAFF.